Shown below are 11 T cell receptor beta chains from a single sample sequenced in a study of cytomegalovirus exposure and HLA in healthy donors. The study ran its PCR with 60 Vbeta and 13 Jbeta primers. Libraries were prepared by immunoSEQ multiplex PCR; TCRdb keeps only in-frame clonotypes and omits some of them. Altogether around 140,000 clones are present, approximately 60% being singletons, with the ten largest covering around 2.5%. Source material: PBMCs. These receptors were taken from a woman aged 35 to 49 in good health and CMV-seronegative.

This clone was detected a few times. The CDR3 reads CASSQSRGTDTQYF. The CDR3, as DNA: TGTGCCAGCAGCCAAAGCAGGGGCACAGATACGCAGTATTTT. The chain combines TRBV6-5 with TRBJ2-3, with D perhaps matching TRBD1 (5 bases). The CDR3 extends over 14 amino acids. Germline V CDR1 and CDR2: MNHEY, SVGAGI. The V and J ends lost 6 bases and 1 base respectively, with 11 bases between them.

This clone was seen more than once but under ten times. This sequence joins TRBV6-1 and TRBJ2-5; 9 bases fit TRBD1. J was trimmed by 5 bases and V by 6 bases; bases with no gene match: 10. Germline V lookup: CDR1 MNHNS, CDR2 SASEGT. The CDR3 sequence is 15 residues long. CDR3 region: CASSGQQGARETQYF. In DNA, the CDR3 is TGTGCCAGCAGCGGCCAACAGGGGGCGCGGGAGACCCAGTACTTC.

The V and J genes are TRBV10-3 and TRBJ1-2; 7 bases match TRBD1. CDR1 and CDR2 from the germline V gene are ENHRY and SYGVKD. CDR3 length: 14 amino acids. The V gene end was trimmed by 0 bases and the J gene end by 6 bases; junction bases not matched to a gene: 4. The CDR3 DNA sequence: TGTGCCATCAGTGAGTCAGGGGGCTCGGATGGCTACACCTTC. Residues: CAISESGGSDGYTF.

This chain's CDR3 is CASAVGESPTYEQYF. As DNA, the CDR3 is TGTGCCAGCGCGGTCGGGGAATCCCCAACCTACGAGCAGTACTTC. J is TRBJ2-7 and V is TRBV18, with D tentatively TRBD2 (5 bases). CDR3 length: 15 amino acids. CDR1 is KGHSH and CDR2 is LQKENI in the germline V gene. Trimming cost V 8 bases and J 2 bases, with 19 bases left between them.

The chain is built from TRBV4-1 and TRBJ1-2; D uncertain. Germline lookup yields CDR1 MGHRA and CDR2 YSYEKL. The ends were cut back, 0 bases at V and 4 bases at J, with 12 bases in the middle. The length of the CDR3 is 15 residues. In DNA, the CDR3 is TGCGCCAGCAGCCAAGATCCCCAACCGGGCTATGGCTACACCTTC. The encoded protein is CASSQDPQPGYGYTF.

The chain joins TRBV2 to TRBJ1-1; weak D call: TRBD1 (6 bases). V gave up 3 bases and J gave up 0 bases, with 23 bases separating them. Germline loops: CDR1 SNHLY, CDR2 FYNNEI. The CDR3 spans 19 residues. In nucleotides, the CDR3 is TGTGCCAGCAGTGAGGCACTCGGACAGTCTATTTCTATGAACACTGAAGCTTTCTTT. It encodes CASSEALGQSISMNTEAFF.

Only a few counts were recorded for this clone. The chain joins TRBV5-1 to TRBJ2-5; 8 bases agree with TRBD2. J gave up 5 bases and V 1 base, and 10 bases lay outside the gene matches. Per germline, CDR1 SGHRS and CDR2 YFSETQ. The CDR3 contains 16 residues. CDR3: CASSLRPAGVPETQYF. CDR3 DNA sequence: TGCGCCAGCAGCTTGCGCCCAGCGGGGGTCCCCGAGACCCAGTACTTC.

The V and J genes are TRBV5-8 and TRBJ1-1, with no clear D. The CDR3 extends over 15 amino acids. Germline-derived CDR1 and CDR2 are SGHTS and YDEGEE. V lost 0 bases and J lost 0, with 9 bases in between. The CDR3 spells CASSLVIRLNTEAFF. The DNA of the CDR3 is TGTGCCAGCAGCTTGGTAATCAGGCTGAACACTGAAGCTTTCTTT. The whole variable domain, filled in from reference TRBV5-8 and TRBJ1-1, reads EAGVTQSPTHLIKTRGQQATLRCSPISGHTSVYWYQQALGLGLQFLLWYDEGEERNRGNFPPRFSGRQFPNYSSELNVNALELEDSALYLCASSLVIRLNTEAFFGQGTRLTVV.

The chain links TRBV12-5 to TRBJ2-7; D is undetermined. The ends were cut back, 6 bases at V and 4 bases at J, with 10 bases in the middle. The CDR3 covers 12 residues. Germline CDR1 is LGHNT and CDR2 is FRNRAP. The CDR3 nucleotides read TGTGCTAGTGGCCCCGAGTCTTACGAGCAGTACTTC. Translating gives CASGPESYEQYF.

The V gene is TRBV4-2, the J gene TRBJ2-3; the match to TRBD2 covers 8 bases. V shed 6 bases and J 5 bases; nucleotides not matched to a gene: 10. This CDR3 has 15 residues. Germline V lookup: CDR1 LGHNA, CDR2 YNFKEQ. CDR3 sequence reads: CASSPGGAEIDTQYF. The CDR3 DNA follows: TGTGCCAGCAGTCCCGGGGGGGCCGAGATAGATACGCAGTATTTT.

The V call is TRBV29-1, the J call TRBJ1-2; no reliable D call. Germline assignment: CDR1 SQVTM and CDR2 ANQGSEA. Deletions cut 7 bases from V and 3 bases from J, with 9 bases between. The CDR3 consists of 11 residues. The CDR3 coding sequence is TGCAGCGCCAGCGGCGACTATGGCTACACCTTC. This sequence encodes CSASGDYGYTF.